The following is a T cell receptor (beta chain) sequence with its context. The antigen remains unidentified. Produced via immunoSEQ multiplex PCR; TCRdb's table is partial and in-frame only. The sample yields 50,000 to 60,000 clones, 70% seen once. Sequencing was preceded by expansion of antigen-specific CD4+ T cells with viral peptide pools in the ViraFEST assay. Having been cultured for around nine days, the cells underwent CD4+ T cell isolation. Among the vaccine recipients, none had a prior SARS-CoV-2 infection, and nucleocapsid antibodies were negative. Cells had half their medium changed to IL-2 medium on days 3 and 7. The data belong to a study of vaccination effects on CD4 cells after COVID-19. Study outcomes and limitations: Clones that were induced by infection or by vaccine showed marked contraction late after vaccination.

V was clipped by 5 bases and J by 2 bases, with 13 bases between them. This CDR3 has 15 amino acids. Germline assignment: CDR1 KGHSH and CDR2 LQKENI. The sequences come from CD4+ T cells from PBMCs cultured with SARS-CoV-2 spike peptides, collected before COVID-19 vaccination. This rearrangement joins TRBV18 to TRBJ2-1; D perhaps matches TRBD1 (6 bases). The receptor was isolated from a human donor who received a COVID-19 vaccine. CDR3 residues: CASSEGQGTYNEQFF. In nucleotides, the CDR3 is TGTGCCAGCTCAGAGGGACAAGGAACCTACAATGAGCAGTTCTTC.